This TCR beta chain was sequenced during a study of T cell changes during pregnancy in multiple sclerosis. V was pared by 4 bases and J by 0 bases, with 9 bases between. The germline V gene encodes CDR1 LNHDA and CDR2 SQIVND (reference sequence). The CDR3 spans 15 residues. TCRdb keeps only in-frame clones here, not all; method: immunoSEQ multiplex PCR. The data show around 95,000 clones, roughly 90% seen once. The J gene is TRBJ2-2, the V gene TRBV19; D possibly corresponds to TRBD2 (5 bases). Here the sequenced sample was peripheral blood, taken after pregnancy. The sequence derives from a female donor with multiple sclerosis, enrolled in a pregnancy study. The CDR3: CASSRTFANTGELFF. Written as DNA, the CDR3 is TGTGCCAGTAGTAGGACTTTCGCGAACACCGGGGAGCTGTTTTTT.